The clone carrying this TCR beta chain was seen many times. Its target is not known. The CDR3 contains 14 residues. Per germline, CDR1 SQVTM and CDR2 ANQGSEA. Trimming took off 1 base at V and 1 base at J, with 11 bases between the two ends. TCR beta VDJ and CDR3 profiles were obtained from a genomic DNA template. TCRdb reprocessed the reads with MiXCR, giving one entry per CDR3 protein. This table has some 220,000 distinct CDR3 sequences, 34% appearing once. The sample originates from a study of CD8+CD57+ T cells in acquired aplastic anemia. Study-wide background: An average of 3.2 ug of DNA was obtained from sorted CD4+ and CD8+ cells. Healthy donor CD4+ samples were sequenced to a depth that averaged about 11 million reads.

Findings and limits, study-wide: Any difference that existed in CD8+ Simpson's diversity between patients and controls was not significant.

The sample taken for sequencing was sorted CD4+, CD8+, or CD8+CD57+ T cells (not recorded which) from PBMCs. This chain connects TRBV29-1 to TRBJ2-7, with D possibly being TRBD1 (6 bases). This clonotype was sampled from a human donor in good health, serving as a control. CDR3 sequence: CSVEVQGRSYEQYF. CDR3 nucleotide sequence: TGCAGCGTTGAAGTACAGGGACGATCCTACGAGCAGTACTTC.